The 25 T cell receptor beta chains listed next were all sequenced from one sample in a study of blood T cell repertoires in COVID-19. The assay was immunoSEQ multiplex PCR, and TCRdb's table has in-frame clones only and misses some. Among about 99,000 clones listed, more than 75% were seen once. The material sequenced was peripheral blood. Receptors originate from a man between 45 and 60 years old with acute or convalescent COVID-19.

The rearrangement uses TRBV3-1 (or the pseudogene TRBV3-2) and TRBJ1-2, with 7 bases lining up with TRBD1. The CDR3 covers 14 residues. Germline V lookup: CDR1 LGHDT, CDR2 YNNKEL (reference sequence). Trimming took 2 bases from V and 7 from J; bases not matched to a gene: 7. The CDR3 loop reads CASSQYRGSGGYTF. The CDR3, as DNA: TGTGCCAGCAGCCAATACAGGGGAAGCGGTGGCTACACCTTC.

V usage is TRBV6-5 and J usage is TRBJ1-4; TRBD1 might be the D (5 bases). This CDR3 has 14 amino acids. V was shortened by 0 bases and J by 7 bases, with 9 bases between the two germline ends. Germline CDR1 reads MNHEY; CDR2 reads SVGAGI. CDR3 residues: CASSYSGRGEKLFF. Written as DNA, the CDR3 is TGTGCCAGCAGTTACTCAGGGAGGGGTGAAAAACTGTTTTTT.

This clone was observed once. The V gene is TRBV5-4, the J gene TRBJ1-6, with TRBD1 identical over 12 bases. The junction had 9 bases not matched to a gene; V was cut back by 7 bases and J by 13 bases. Germline V CDR1 and CDR2: SGHNT, YYREEE (reference sequence). This CDR3 is 14 amino acids long. CDR3 nucleotides: TGTGCCAGCTCCACCGGGACAGGGGGCTGGCCCCTCCACTTT. Translating it yields CASSTGTGGWPLHF.

The V gene is TRBV5-4, the J gene TRBJ2-7; D gene uncertain. CDR1 is SGHNT, CDR2 YYREEE, per germline (reference sequence). The germline V and J ends were trimmed by 4 bases and 5 bases, with 19 bases remaining between them. This CDR3 region has 15 residues. The DNA of the CDR3 is TGTGCCAGCAGCCCCCCAACGAGGCCCCTAAACGAGCAGTACTTC. It encodes CASSPPTRPLNEQYF.

V usage is TRBV14 and J usage is TRBJ2-1, with 7 bases aligning to TRBD2. Germline V gene sequence: CDR1 SGHDN, CDR2 FVKESK. Trimming cost V 5 bases and J 3 bases; bases outside gene matches: 13. The CDR3 contains 17 residues. CDR3 region: CASSSHRQTSFYNEQFF. CDR3 coding DNA: TGTGCCAGCAGCTCCCACCGGCAGACTAGCTTCTACAATGAGCAGTTCTTC.

The genes are TRBV24-1 and TRBJ2-5, with D tentatively TRBD2 (6 bases). The germline V and J ends were trimmed by 1 base and 7 bases, with 6 bases remaining between them. The length of the CDR3 is 12 residues. Germline-derived CDR1 and CDR2 are KGHDR and SFDVKD. CDR3 sequence reads: CATSDFGGTQYF. The CDR3 DNA reads as TGTGCCACCAGTGATTTCGGGGGGACCCAGTACTTC.

The chain links TRBV19 to TRBJ2-1; possibly TRBD2 for D (6 bases). The CDR3 contains 15 residues. The ends were cut back, 1 base at V and 7 bases at J, with 14 bases in the middle. CDR1 and CDR2 (germline): LNHDA, SQIVND (reference sequence). For the CDR3, the DNA is TGTGCCAGTAGTATAGGGCGGGAATCCGCTAATGAGCAGTTCTTC. This sequence encodes CASSIGRESANEQFF.

This rearrangement joins TRBV25-1 to TRBJ2-7; 16 bases line up with TRBD2. J was trimmed by 4 bases and V by 4 bases; bases with no gene match: 7. Germline assignment: CDR1 MGHDK and CDR2 SYGVNS. The CDR3 runs to 17 residues. In nucleotides, the CDR3 is TGTGCCAGCAGTGGACCTCCGGGACTAGCGGGAGGGTACGAGCAGTACTTC. The encoded protein is CASSGPPGLAGGYEQYF.

For the CDR3, the DNA is TGTGCCAGCAGCCTCCTGGACAGGGGTGTCTACGAGCAGTACTTC. Amino acids: CASSLLDRGVYEQYF. This chain links TRBV11-2 with TRBJ2-7; 9 bases map to TRBD1. Germline CDR1 and CDR2: SGHAT and FQNNGV. The trim removed 5 bases at V and 3 bases at J, leaving 8 bases unmatched. This CDR3 comprises 15 residues.

J is TRBJ1-6 and V is TRBV28; D is unresolved. Per the germline V gene, CDR1 is MDHEN and CDR2 is SYDVKM. The ends were cut back, 3 bases at V and 4 bases at J, with 4 bases in the middle. CDR3 size: 13 residues. As DNA, the CDR3 is TGTGCCAGCAGTTTCCAATATAATTCACCCCTCCACTTT. Its protein product is CASSFQYNSPLHF.

The chain links TRBV3-1 (or the pseudogene TRBV3-2) to TRBJ1-2, with a tentative D call TRBD1 (6 bases). Trimming took off 5 bases at V and 6 bases at J, with 19 bases between the two ends. Germline V gene data show CDR1 as LGHDT and CDR2 as YNNKEL (reference sequence). This CDR3 comprises 15 residues. This CDR3 is CASSLRQGIIDGYTF. CDR3 nucleotide sequence: TGTGCCAGCAGCTTAAGGCAGGGGATAATAGATGGCTACACCTTC.

The chain couples TRBV11-2 to TRBJ2-3; D unclear. This CDR3 is built from 14 residues. Trimming shortened V by 2 bases and J by 8 bases, and 14 bases separated the two germline ends. Looked up from germline, CDR1 is SGHAT and CDR2 is FQNNGV. DNA for the CDR3: TGTGCCAGCAGCTTAAGTGTACACAGTGGTACGCAGTATTTT. Translating it yields CASSLSVHSGTQYF.

The J gene is TRBJ1-6, the V gene TRBV15; D perhaps matches TRBD1 (5 bases). Germline CDR1 reads LNHNV; CDR2 reads YYDKDF (reference sequence). The CDR3 consists of 14 residues. V was trimmed by 0 bases and J by 10 bases, leaving 10 bases between them. Here the CDR3 DNA reads TGTGCCACCAGCAGAGATAGGGGCGGATCACCCCTCCACTTT. Translated, it gives CATSRDRGGSPLHF.

The rearrangement joins TRBV24-1 to TRBJ2-1, with D perhaps TRBD2 (5 bases). Deletions cut 7 bases from V and 3 bases from J, with 15 bases between. The CDR3 is 15 residues long. Germline lookup yields CDR1 KGHDR and CDR2 SFDVKD. CDR3 in DNA: TGTGCCACCAGCAGATCCCGGGGAAACTACAATGAGCAGTTCTTC. This codes for CATSRSRGNYNEQFF.

The chain couples TRBV18 to TRBJ1-2; no clear D. The CDR3 sequence is 13 residues long. V lost 2 bases, J lost 0 bases, and 4 bases lay in between. Germline-derived CDR1 and CDR2 are KGHSH and LQKENI. The CDR3 loop is CASSPGPNYGYTF. CDR3 nucleotides: TGTGCCAGCTCACCAGGGCCTAACTATGGCTACACCTTC.

The rearrangement joins TRBV6-5 to TRBJ2-5; TRBD1 matches 11 bases. This CDR3 contains 16 residues. The germline CDR1 and CDR2 sequences are MNHEY and SVGAGI. With V trimmed by 4 bases and J by 4 bases, 8 bases remained unmatched. The CDR3 sequence: CASSSGTGGLLETQYF. The CDR3 region has the DNA TGTGCCAGCAGTTCCGGGACAGGGGGACTCTTAGAGACCCAGTACTTC.

This clone has a handful of counts. The chain links TRBV2 to TRBJ1-5, with D unclear. Germline assignment: CDR1 SNHLY and CDR2 FYNNEI. The V end was cut by 5 bases, the J end by 1 base, with 21 bases between. The CDR3 covers 18 residues. The CDR3 region has the DNA TGTGCCAGCAGTCCTGTGATATCGGCAAGAGCGAGCAATCAGCCCCAGCATTTT. Encoded protein: CASSPVISARASNQPQHF.

This clone is a singleton in its sample. The chain joins TRBV5-1 to TRBJ2-3; 8 bases map to TRBD2. Germline CDR1 reads SGHRS; CDR2 reads YFSETQ. J lost 3 bases, V lost 0 bases, and 6 bases had no gene match. This CDR3 is built from 16 residues. DNA of the CDR3: TGCGCCAGCAGCTTGGAGGCGGGAGGTGGGACAGATACGCAGTATTTT. As protein: CASSLEAGGGTDTQYF.

The chain joins TRBV5-1 to TRBJ1-3; D is unresolved. The germline CDR1 and CDR2 sequences are SGHRS and YFSETQ. The CDR3 length is 13 residues. Trimming pared 4 bases from V and 0 bases from J, leaving 5 bases between. CDR3 amino acids: CASSPGSGNTIYF. CDR3 sequence (DNA): TGCGCCAGCAGCCCGGGCTCTGGAAACACCATATATTTT. The whole variable domain, filled in from reference TRBV5-1 and TRBJ1-3, reads KAGVTQTPRYLIKTRGQQVTLSCSPISGHRSVSWYQQTPGQGLQFLFEYFSETQRNKGNFPGRFSGRQFSNSRSEMNVSTLELGDSALYLCASSPGSGNTIYFGEGSWLTVV.

The sample holds a few counts of this clone. The genes are TRBV15 and TRBJ2-5; possible D gene TRBD1, 5 bases. Germline V gene data show CDR1 as LNHNV and CDR2 as YYDKDF (reference sequence). This CDR3 contains 14 residues. V lost 8 bases, J lost 4 bases, and 17 bases lay in between. CDR3 in DNA: TGTGCCACCGGAAGCAGGGCCCAAGGAGAGACCCAGTACTTC. Its protein is CATGSRAQGETQYF.

The rearrangement joins TRBV5-4 to TRBJ2-6, with TRBD1 matching 9 bases. The CDR3 loop spans 15 amino acids. Per germline, CDR1 SGHNT and CDR2 YYREEE (reference sequence). V lost 9 bases, J lost 0 bases, and 4 bases stayed unmatched. In DNA, the CDR3 is TGTGCCAACCGGGACAGGGACTCTGGGGCCAACGTCCTGACTTTC. Encoded protein: CANRDRDSGANVLTF.

The J gene is TRBJ2-2, the V gene TRBV29-1; weak D call: TRBD1 (6 bases). The CDR3 sequence is 15 residues long. The germline V gene encodes CDR1 SQVTM and CDR2 ANQGSEA. V lost 7 bases and J lost 0, with 15 bases in between. CDR3 bases: TGCAGCGCCCAGTTGCCAGGGGCGAACACCGGGGAGCTGTTTTTT. Its translation is CSAQLPGANTGELFF.

A single count supports this clone. The chain links TRBV20-1 to TRBJ2-1; D is uncertain. The CDR3 is made up of 10 amino acids. V was clipped by 4 bases and J by 10 bases, with 8 bases between them. Germline lookup yields CDR1 DFQATT and CDR2 SNEGSKA (reference sequence). The CDR3 sequence is CSAIGAEQFF. The CDR3 DNA is TGCAGTGCTATCGGAGCCGAGCAGTTCTTC.

CDR3 bases: TGTGCCAGCAGCTTCACTGCCGTGGGAAACACCATATATTTT. Protein product: CASSFTAVGNTIYF. The V call is TRBV5-6, the J call TRBJ1-3, with D unclear. Trimming took 2 bases from V and 4 from J, leaving 10 bases between them. CDR1 and CDR2 from the germline V gene are SGHDT and YYEEEE. This CDR3 is 14 amino acids long. The entire variable domain, with the rest obtained from reference TRBV5-6 and TRBJ1-3, is as follows: DAGVTQSPTHLIKTRGQQVTLRCSPKSGHDTVSWYQQALGQGPQFIFQYYEEEERQRGNFPDRFSGHQFPNYSSELNVNALLLGDSALYLCASSFTAVGNTIYFGEGSWLTVV.

The CDR3 DNA reads TGTGCCAGCAGTTTTCTAGGGAGCGGAGAAAAACTGTTTTTT. Translated: CASSFLGSGEKLFF. This chain uses TRBV28 with TRBJ1-4; D call uncertain. V lost 3 bases and J 8 bases, leaving 13 bases between the germline ends. This CDR3 is built from 14 residues. Germline loops: CDR1 MDHEN, CDR2 SYDVKM.